Following are 21 T cell receptor beta chains from one sample sequenced in a study of blood T cell repertoires in COVID-19. The table came from immunoSEQ multiplex PCR; TCRdb's copy has only in-frame clones and leaves some out. The sample lists around 110,000 clones; approximately 82% were seen once. Sequenced material: peripheral blood. These receptors all stem from a man in his 70s with active or convalescent COVID-19.

The rearrangement uses TRBV30 and TRBJ2-3; 10 bases fit TRBD2. There are 14 residues in the CDR3. Trimming removed 4 bases from V and 2 bases from J; junction bases left unmatched: 3. Germline V gives CDR1 GTSNPN, CDR2 SVGIG (reference sequence). Here the CDR3 reads CAWTSGGTTDTQYF. In DNA, the CDR3 is TGTGCCTGGACTAGCGGGGGAACCACAGATACGCAGTATTTT.

This clone was counted a single time. CDR3 bases: TGTGCCAGCAGTTACGCGCAGGGAGGTTTGAACACTGAAGCTTTCTTT. This sequence encodes CASSYAQGGLNTEAFF. The J gene is TRBJ1-1, the V gene TRBV6-6; D perhaps matches TRBD1 (5 bases). The germline V gene has CDR1 MNHNY and CDR2 SVGAGI (reference sequence). Trimming removed 2 bases from V and 0 bases from J, with 13 bases in between. There are 16 residues in the CDR3.

DNA of the CDR3: TGTGCCAGCAGTGAAACGGGACAGGGGGCAATAGGCTACACCTTC. Its protein product is CASSETGQGAIGYTF. V gene TRBV2 combines with J gene TRBJ1-2, with 12 bases aligning to TRBD1. Germline V CDR1 and CDR2: SNHLY, FYNNEI. The CDR3 sequence is 15 residues long. With V trimmed by 2 bases and J by 8 bases, 6 bases remained unmatched. The variable domain in full, with the rest retrieved from reference TRBV2 and TRBJ1-2, is EPEVTQTPSHQVTQMGQEVILRCVPISNHLYFYWYRQILGQKVEFLVSFYNNEISEKSEIFDDQFSVERPDGSNFTLKIRSTKLEDSAMYFCASSETGQGAIGYTFGSGTRLTVV.

The chain couples TRBV6-4 to TRBJ2-3, with 14 bases that match TRBD2. CDR1 and CDR2 (germline): MRHNA, SNTAGT. The CDR3 covers 16 residues. V lost 0 bases, J lost 4 bases, and 0 bases stayed unmatched. The CDR3, as DNA: TGTGCCAGCAGTGACTCGACTAGCGGGGGGGCAGATACGCAGTATTTT. It specifies CASSDSTSGGADTQYF.

The chain links TRBV3-1 (or the pseudogene TRBV3-2) to TRBJ1-2, with TRBD1 identical over 8 bases. Germline V gene data show CDR1 as LGHDT and CDR2 as YNNKEL (reference sequence). The V segment lost 4 bases and the J segment 2 bases; nucleotides outside the gene matches: 6. The CDR3 runs to 15 residues. The CDR3 reads CASSPGQGVNYGYTF. In DNA, the CDR3 is TGTGCCAGCAGCCCCGGACAGGGTGTCAACTATGGCTACACCTTC.

The J gene is TRBJ1-3, the V gene TRBV28; D is unresolved. The CDR3 runs 16 residues. V was trimmed by 6 bases and J by 2 bases, leaving 17 bases between them. Per the germline V gene, CDR1 is MDHEN and CDR2 is SYDVKM. CDR3 nucleotide sequence: TGTGCCAGCAGCCCCGGTAAGGGAGGGACTGGAAACACCATATATTTT. It yields the protein CASSPGKGGTGNTIYF.

The chain links TRBV24-1 to TRBJ2-1, with D perhaps TRBD1 (6 bases). The CDR3 covers 14 residues. Trimming removed 4 bases from V and 8 bases from J, with 14 bases in between. Germline assignment: CDR1 KGHDR and CDR2 SFDVKD. The CDR3 nucleotides read TGTGCCACCAGTGAACGCGCCAGGGGCGATGAGCAGTTCTTC. Translating it yields CATSERARGDEQFF.

The gene calls are TRBV11-2 and TRBJ2-2; 12 positions match TRBD2. The germline V gene encodes CDR1 SGHAT and CDR2 FQNNGV. Trimming cost V 5 bases and J 4 bases; bases outside gene matches: 5. CDR3 length: 16 amino acids. CDR3 region: CASSPMGLAGTGELFF. Written as DNA, the CDR3 is TGTGCCAGCAGCCCTATGGGACTAGCGGGCACCGGGGAGCTGTTTTTT. Full variable domain (outside the CDR3, taken from reference TRBV11-2 and TRBJ2-2): EAGVAQSPRYKIIEKRQSVAFWCNPISGHATLYWYQQILGQGPKLLIQFQNNGVVDDSQLPKDRFSAERLKGVDSTLKIQPAKLEDSAVYLCASSPMGLAGTGELFFGEGSRLTVL.

This clone is medium-sized in the sample. The genes are TRBV2 and TRBJ2-5; tentative D call: TRBD2 (6 bases). The length of the CDR3 is 14 residues. Trimming removed 7 bases at V and 1 base at J, with 13 bases between. Germline V gene data show CDR1 as SNHLY and CDR2 as FYNNEI. CDR3 loop: CASTPGRSQETQYF. In DNA form, the CDR3 reads TGTGCCAGCACCCCGGGGAGGTCCCAAGAGACCCAGTACTTC.

V is TRBV6-5 and J is TRBJ2-1, with 10 positions matching TRBD1. With V trimmed by 7 bases and J by 4 bases, 7 bases remained unmatched. CDR3 size: 15 residues. The V gene's germline CDR1 is MNHEY and CDR2 SVGAGI. The CDR3 DNA sequence: TGTGCCAGCAATCGCGGACAGGGGGGTTACAATGAGCAGTTCTTC. It is translated as CASNRGQGGYNEQFF.

This chain connects TRBV5-6 to TRBJ1-1; 7 bases line up with TRBD1. The CDR3 contains 14 residues. V lost 2 bases, J lost 5 bases, and 6 bases stayed unmatched. Germline values: CDR1 SGHDT, CDR2 YYEEEE. The CDR3 is CASSFGQALTEAFF. CDR3 nucleotide sequence: TGTGCCAGCAGCTTCGGACAGGCCCTTACTGAAGCTTTCTTT.

This chain joins TRBV4-3 and TRBJ2-6; D is undetermined. CDR1 is LGHNA, CDR2 YSLEER, per germline. Trimming pared 1 base from V and 0 bases from J, leaving 4 bases between. The CDR3 length is 15 residues. CDR3 nucleotides: TGCGCCAGCAGCCAAGCTACCTCTGGGGCCAACGTCCTGACTTTC. Translation gives CASSQATSGANVLTF.

The chain is built from TRBV4-1 and TRBJ1-2; weak D call: TRBD1 (5 bases). Trimming removed 6 bases at V and 2 bases at J, with 13 bases between. The germline V gene has CDR1 MGHRA and CDR2 YSYEKL. This CDR3 comprises 14 residues. The CDR3 sequence is CASSPTGGNYGYTF. The CDR3 DNA reads as TGCGCCAGCAGTCCAACGGGGGGAAACTATGGCTACACCTTC.

DNA for the CDR3: TGTGCCAGCAGCCTCTCCTGGCGGGATTCATACGAGCAGTACTTC. Protein sequence: CASSLSWRDSYEQYF. The chain uses TRBV11-2 and TRBJ2-7, with D perhaps matching TRBD2 (6 bases). The CDR3 consists of 15 residues. Trimming shortened V by 5 bases and J by 4 bases, and 18 bases separated the two germline ends. Germline V lookup: CDR1 SGHAT, CDR2 FQNNGV.

The genes are TRBV5-6 and TRBJ1-1; TRBD1 aligns across 10 bases. Germline CDR1 reads SGHDT; CDR2 reads YYEEEE. The CDR3 is 15 amino acids. The trim removed 4 bases at V and 7 bases at J, leaving 10 bases unmatched. CDR3 in amino acids: CASSPLGQGSFEAFF. The CDR3 bases are TGTGCCAGCAGCCCCTTGGGACAGGGGTCATTTGAAGCTTTCTTT.

The V gene is TRBV19, the J gene TRBJ1-2, with 9 bases matching TRBD1. This CDR3 is built from 13 residues. Germline lookup yields CDR1 LNHDA and CDR2 SQIVND (reference sequence). V dropped 10 bases and J dropped 7; count of bases not matched to a gene: 10. DNA of the CDR3: TGTGCCATTACCTCCGGGACAGGGTCTGGCTACACCTTC. It yields the protein CAITSGTGSGYTF.

CDR3 amino acids: CASSSLAGGTDTQYF. The CDR3, as DNA: TGTGCCAGCAGTTCCTTAGCGGGGGGAACAGATACGCAGTATTTT. The chain couples TRBV6-6 to TRBJ2-3, with 10 nucleotides matching TRBD2. In germline, CDR1 is MNHNY, CDR2 SVGAGI (reference sequence). The CDR3 sequence is 15 residues long. J lost 3 bases, V lost 4 bases, and 4 bases had no gene match.

This chain links TRBV28 with TRBJ1-5; the match to TRBD1 covers 7 bases. The CDR3 is 15 residues long. The V gene end was trimmed by 3 bases and the J gene end by 1 base; junction bases not matched to a gene: 3. Per the germline V gene, CDR1 is MDHEN and CDR2 is SYDVKM. CDR3 sequence (DNA): TGTGCCAGCAGTTTGCCAGGGGGGAGCAATCAGCCCCAGCATTTT. Encoded protein: CASSLPGGSNQPQHF.

The chain has TRBV7-6 and TRBJ2-3; 8 bases align to TRBD2. Germline-derived CDR1 and CDR2 are SGHVS and FNYEAQ. With V trimmed by 2 bases and J by 0 bases, 7 bases remained unmatched. The CDR3 consists of 17 residues. CDR3 sequence reads: CASSLRPAGASTDTQYF. In DNA form, the CDR3 reads TGTGCCAGCAGCTTAAGGCCAGCGGGGGCCAGCACAGATACGCAGTATTTT. The whole variable domain, filled in from reference TRBV7-6 and TRBJ2-3, reads GAGVSQSPRYKVTKRGQDVALRCDPISGHVSLYWYRQALGQGPEFLTYFNYEAQQDKSGLPNDRFSAERPEGSISTLTIQRTEQRDSAMYRCASSLRPAGASTDTQYFGPGTRLTVL.

V is TRBV19 and J is TRBJ2-4; maybe TRBD2 (6 bases). The CDR3 has 17 amino acids. Trimming pared 0 bases from V and 4 bases from J, leaving 16 bases between. Germline lookup yields CDR1 LNHDA and CDR2 SQIVND (reference sequence). CDR3 DNA sequence: TGTGCCAGTAGTATAGATCACGCCAGGGCGGGGAAAAACATTCAGTACTTC. It yields the protein CASSIDHARAGKNIQYF.

The CDR3 is CASSQGTGGNTIYF. The CDR3 coding sequence is TGCGCCAGCAGCCAAGGGACAGGGGGAAACACCATATATTTT. The V and J genes are TRBV4-3 and TRBJ1-3; 8 bases fit TRBD1. Germline CDR1 LGHNA, CDR2 YSLEER. CDR3 length: 14 residues. V was pared by 1 base and J by 4 bases, with 0 bases of the junction left unmatched.